The present T cell receptor beta chain was sequenced within a study of OX40 agonist ivuxolimab in advanced cancers. Study overall: Ivuxolimab, which patients received intravenously every 2 weeks, was dosed at 0.01 to 10 mg/kg. Partial responses were achieved by three patients, of whom one had hepatocellular carcinoma and two had cutaneous melanoma. Study-wide results and limits: Among the least clonally expanded were partial responders at 0.1-3.0 mg/kg.

With regard to this clone: Its antigen is unknown.

TCRdb keeps only in-frame clones here, not all; method: immunoSEQ multiplex PCR. The data contain 25,000 to 35,000 clones, less than 90% of them seen just once; the ten biggest clones take up around 50%. The CDR3 runs to 18 residues. Patients were excluded for autoimmune disease history or systemic immunosuppression. Source: CD4+ or CD8+ T cells sorted from blood, taken in a trial of the OX40 agonist ivuxolimab. V gene TRBV21-1 combines with J gene TRBJ1-4. TRBV21-1 is annotated as a pseudogene. This receptor was identified in an adult with an advanced solid tumor such as melanoma, head and neck, liver or kidney cancer. The CDR3, as DNA: TGTGCCAGCAGCAAAGCGCTCGGGGGACCTGCACCAAATGAAAAACTGTTTTTT. Its translation: CASSKALGGPAPNEKLFF.